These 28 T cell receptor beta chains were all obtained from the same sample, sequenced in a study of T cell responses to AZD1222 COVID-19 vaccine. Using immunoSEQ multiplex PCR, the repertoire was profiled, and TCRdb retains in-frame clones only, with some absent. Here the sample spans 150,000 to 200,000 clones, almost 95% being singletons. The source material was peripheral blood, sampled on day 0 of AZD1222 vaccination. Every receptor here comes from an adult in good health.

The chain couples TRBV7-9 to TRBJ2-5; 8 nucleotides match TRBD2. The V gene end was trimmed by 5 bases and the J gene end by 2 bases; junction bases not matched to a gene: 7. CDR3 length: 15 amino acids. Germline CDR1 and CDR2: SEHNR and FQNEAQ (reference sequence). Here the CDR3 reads CASSPGLVFQETQYF. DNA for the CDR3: TGTGCCAGCAGCCCGGGACTAGTATTTCAAGAGACCCAGTACTTC.

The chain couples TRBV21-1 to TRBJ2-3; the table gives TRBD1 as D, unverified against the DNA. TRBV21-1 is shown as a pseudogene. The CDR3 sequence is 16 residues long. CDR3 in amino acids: CASRNKGRGPTDTQYF. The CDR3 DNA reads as TGTGCCAGCCGCAATAAGGGCAGGGGACCCACAGATACGCAGTATTTT.

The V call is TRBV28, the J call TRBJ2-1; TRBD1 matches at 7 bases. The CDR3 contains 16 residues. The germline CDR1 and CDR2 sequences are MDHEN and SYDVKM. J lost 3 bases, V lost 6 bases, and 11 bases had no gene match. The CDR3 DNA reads TGTGCCAGCAGCGCTCCCGGGACAGTCTTCTACAATGAGCAGTTCTTC. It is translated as CASSAPGTVFYNEQFF. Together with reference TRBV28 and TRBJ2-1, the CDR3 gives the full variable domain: DVKVTQSSRYLVKRTGEKVFLECVQDMDHENMFWYRQDPGLGLRLIYFSYDVKMKEKGDIPEGYSVSREKKERFSLILESASTNQTSMYLCASSAPGTVFYNEQFFGPGTRLTVL.

In DNA form, the CDR3 reads TGTGCCAGCTCTCTGTACAGTGGAGAGACCCAGTACTTC. Protein sequence: CASSLYSGETQYF. The genes are TRBV18 and TRBJ2-5; D uncertain. Between the trimmed V and J ends, which lost 6 bases and 4 bases, there was a span of 12 bases. Germline-derived CDR1 and CDR2 are KGHSH and LQKENI. The CDR3 length is 13 residues.

In nucleotides, the CDR3 is TGTGCCAGCAGCCAAACAGGGGGTGATGGCTACACCTTC. Its translation: CASSQTGGDGYTF. The genes are TRBV7-3 and TRBJ1-2, with TRBD1 identical over 8 bases. V lost 5 bases and J lost 6; bases outside the gene matches: 5. The CDR3 has 13 residues. Germline values: CDR1 SGHTA, CDR2 FQGTGA.

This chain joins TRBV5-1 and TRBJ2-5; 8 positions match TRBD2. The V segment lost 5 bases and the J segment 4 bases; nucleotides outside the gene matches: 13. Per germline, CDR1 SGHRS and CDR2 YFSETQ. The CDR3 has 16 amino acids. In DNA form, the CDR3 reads TGCGCCAGCAGATGGCCGGAGACTAGCGTCAGAGAGACCCAGTACTTC. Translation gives CASRWPETSVRETQYF.

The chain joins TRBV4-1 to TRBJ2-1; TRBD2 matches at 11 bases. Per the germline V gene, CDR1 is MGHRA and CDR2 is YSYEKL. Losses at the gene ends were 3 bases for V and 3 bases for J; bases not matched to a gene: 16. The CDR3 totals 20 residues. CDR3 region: CASSHGPGLAAEPGYNEQFF. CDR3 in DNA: TGCGCCAGCAGCCACGGACCGGGACTAGCGGCAGAGCCGGGCTACAATGAGCAGTTCTTC.

This CDR3 reads CASGGFGDTEAFF. The CDR3, as DNA: TGTGCCAGCGGGGGTTTCGGGGACACTGAAGCTTTCTTT. The V gene is TRBV5-4, the J gene TRBJ1-1; TRBD1 might be the D (5 bases). This CDR3 region has 13 residues. Trimming took 7 bases from V and 3 from J, leaving 13 bases between them. Looked up from germline, CDR1 is SGHNT and CDR2 is YYREEE (reference sequence).

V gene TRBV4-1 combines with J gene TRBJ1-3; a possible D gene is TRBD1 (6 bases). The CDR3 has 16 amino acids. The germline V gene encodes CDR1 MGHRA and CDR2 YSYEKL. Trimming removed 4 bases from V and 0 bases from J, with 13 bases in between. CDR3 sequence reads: CASSPTGGASGNTIYF. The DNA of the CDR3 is TGCGCCAGCAGCCCCACCGGGGGCGCCTCTGGAAACACCATATATTTT.

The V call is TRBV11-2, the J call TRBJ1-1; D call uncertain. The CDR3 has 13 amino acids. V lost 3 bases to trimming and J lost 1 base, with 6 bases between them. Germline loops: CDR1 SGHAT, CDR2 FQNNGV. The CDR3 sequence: CASSLERNTEAFF. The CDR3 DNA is TGTGCCAGCAGCTTGGAGAGGAACACTGAAGCTTTCTTT.

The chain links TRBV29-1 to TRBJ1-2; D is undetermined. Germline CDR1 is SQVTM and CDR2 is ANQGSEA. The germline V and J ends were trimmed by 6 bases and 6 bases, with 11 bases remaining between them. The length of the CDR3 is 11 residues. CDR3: CSVDSRDGYTF. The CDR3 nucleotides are TGCAGCGTCGATTCCCGGGATGGCTACACCTTC.

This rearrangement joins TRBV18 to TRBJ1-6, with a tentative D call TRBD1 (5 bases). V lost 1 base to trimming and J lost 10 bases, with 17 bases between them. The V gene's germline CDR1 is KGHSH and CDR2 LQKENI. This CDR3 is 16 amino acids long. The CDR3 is CASSPLGTGLGSPLHF. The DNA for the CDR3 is TGTGCCAGCTCACCACTCGGGACGGGGTTGGGGTCACCCCTCCACTTT.

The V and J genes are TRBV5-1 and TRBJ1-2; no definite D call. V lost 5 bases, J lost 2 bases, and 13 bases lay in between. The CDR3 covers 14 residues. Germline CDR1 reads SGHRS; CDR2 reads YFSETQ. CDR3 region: CASRPITENYGYTF. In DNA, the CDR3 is TGCGCCAGCAGACCCATTACAGAGAACTATGGCTACACCTTC.

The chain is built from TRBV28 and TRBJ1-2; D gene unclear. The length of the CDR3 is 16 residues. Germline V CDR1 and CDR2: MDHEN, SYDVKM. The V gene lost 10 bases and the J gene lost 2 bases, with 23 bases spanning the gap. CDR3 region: CATSPGGGRRNYGYTF. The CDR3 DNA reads TGTGCCACGTCCCCAGGAGGTGGCAGGAGAAACTATGGCTACACCTTC.

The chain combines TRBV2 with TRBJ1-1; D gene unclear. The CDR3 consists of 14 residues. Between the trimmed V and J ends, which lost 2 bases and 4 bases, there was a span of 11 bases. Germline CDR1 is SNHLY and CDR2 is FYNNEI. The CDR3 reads CASSENGPSTEAFF. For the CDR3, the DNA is TGTGCCAGCAGTGAAAATGGGCCGAGCACTGAAGCTTTCTTT.

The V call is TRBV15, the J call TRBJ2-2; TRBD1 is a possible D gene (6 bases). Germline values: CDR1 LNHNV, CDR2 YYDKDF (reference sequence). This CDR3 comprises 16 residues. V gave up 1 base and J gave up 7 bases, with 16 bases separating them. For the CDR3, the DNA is TGTGCCACCAGCAGAGCTCAGGGGCTAGGGAGCGGGGAGCTGTTTTTT. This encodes CATSRAQGLGSGELFF.

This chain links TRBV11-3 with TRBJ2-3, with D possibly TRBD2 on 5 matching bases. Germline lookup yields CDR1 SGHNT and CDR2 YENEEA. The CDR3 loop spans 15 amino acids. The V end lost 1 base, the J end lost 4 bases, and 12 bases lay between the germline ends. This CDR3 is CASSLGGSGADTQYF. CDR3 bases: TGTGCCAGCAGCTTAGGCGGGTCCGGGGCAGATACGCAGTATTTT.

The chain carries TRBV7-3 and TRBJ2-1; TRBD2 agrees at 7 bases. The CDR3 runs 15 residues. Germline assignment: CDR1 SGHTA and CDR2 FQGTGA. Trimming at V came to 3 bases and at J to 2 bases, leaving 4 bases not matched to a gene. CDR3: CASSLVSGAYNEQFF. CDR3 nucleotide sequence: TGTGCCAGCAGCTTGGTAAGCGGGGCCTACAATGAGCAGTTCTTC.

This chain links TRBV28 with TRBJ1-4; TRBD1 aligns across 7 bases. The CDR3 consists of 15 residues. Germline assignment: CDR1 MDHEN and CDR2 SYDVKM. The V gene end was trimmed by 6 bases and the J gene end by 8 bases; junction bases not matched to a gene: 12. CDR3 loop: CASREGAAQGEKLFF. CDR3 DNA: TGTGCCAGCAGGGAGGGGGCCGCCCAGGGCGAAAAACTGTTTTTT.

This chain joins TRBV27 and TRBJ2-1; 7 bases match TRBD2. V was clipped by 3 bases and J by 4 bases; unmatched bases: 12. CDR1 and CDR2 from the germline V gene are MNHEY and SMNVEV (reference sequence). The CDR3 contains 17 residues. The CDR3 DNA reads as TGTGCCAGCAGTTTGCTCGGCGGGAGTGGGGTTTACAATGAGCAGTTCTTC. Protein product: CASSLLGGSGVYNEQFF.

Here the CDR3 reads CASIDRADEQFF. In DNA form, the CDR3 reads TGTGCCAGCATAGACAGGGCGGATGAGCAGTTCTTC. The chain has TRBV2 and TRBJ2-1; 7 bases fit TRBD1. The CDR3 totals 12 residues. Germline V CDR1 and CDR2: SNHLY, FYNNEI. J was trimmed by 8 bases and V by 7 bases; bases with no gene match: 5.

CDR3 residues: CASTPRGGGSSYEQYF. The CDR3 DNA reads TGTGCCAGCACCCCCCGCGGCGGGGGTTCTTCCTACGAGCAGTACTTC. The V gene is TRBV2, the J gene TRBJ2-7; TRBD2 aligns across 7 bases. V was pared by 7 bases and J by 1 base, with 13 bases of the junction left unmatched. The length of the CDR3 is 16 residues. Germline V lookup: CDR1 SNHLY, CDR2 FYNNEI.

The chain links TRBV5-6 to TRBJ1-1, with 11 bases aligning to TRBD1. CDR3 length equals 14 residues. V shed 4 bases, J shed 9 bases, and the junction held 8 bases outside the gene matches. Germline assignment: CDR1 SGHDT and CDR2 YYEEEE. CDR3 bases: TGTGCCAGCAGCCCCGCGGGACAGGGGGAGAAAGCTTTCTTT. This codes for CASSPAGQGEKAFF.

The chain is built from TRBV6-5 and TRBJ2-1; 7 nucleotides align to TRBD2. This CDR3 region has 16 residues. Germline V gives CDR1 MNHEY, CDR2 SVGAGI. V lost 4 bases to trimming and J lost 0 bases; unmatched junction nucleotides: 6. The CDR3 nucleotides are TGTGCCAGCAGTTCCCGCCGGGGGGACTCCTACAATGAGCAGTTCTTC. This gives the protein CASSSRRGDSYNEQFF.

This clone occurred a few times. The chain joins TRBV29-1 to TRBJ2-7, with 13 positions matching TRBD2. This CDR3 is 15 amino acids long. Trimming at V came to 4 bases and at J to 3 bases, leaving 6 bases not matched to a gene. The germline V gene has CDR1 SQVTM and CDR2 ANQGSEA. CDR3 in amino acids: CSVGGLAGVGYEQYF. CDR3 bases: TGCAGCGTTGGAGGACTAGCGGGAGTTGGCTACGAGCAGTACTTC.

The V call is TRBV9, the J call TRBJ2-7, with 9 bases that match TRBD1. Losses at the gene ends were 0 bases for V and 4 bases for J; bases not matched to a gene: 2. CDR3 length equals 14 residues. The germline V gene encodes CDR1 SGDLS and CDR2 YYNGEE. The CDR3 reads CASSVGDRAYEQYF. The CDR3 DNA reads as TGTGCCAGCAGCGTAGGGGACAGGGCGTACGAGCAGTACTTC.

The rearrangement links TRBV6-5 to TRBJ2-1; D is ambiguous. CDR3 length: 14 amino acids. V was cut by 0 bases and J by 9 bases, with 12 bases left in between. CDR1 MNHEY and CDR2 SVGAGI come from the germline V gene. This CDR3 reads CASSYSTRLGEQFF. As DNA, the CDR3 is TGTGCCAGCAGTTACTCGACCAGGCTAGGTGAGCAGTTCTTC.

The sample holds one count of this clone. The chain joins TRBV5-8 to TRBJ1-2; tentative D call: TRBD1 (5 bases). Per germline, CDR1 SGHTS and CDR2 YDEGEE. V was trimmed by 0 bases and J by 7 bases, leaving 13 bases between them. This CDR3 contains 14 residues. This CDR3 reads CASSLAGGSSGYTF. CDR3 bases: TGTGCCAGCAGCTTGGCCGGGGGTTCGAGTGGCTACACCTTC.